This entry features one TCR beta chain sequence. The sample belongs to a study of blood T cell repertoires in COVID-19. The CDR3 consists of 14 residues. Germline CDR1 reads SGHTA; CDR2 reads FQGNSA. Trimming took 7 bases from V and 5 from J, leaving 12 bases between them. Sequenced by immunoSEQ multiplex PCR; TCRdb stores in-frame clones only, minus some. The table records approximately 250,000 clones, roughly four fifths of them present only once. Sequencing was done on a sample of PBMCs or T cells enriched from blood (not recorded which). The receptor's source is a man aged 30 to 45 with acute COVID-19. The chain couples TRBV7-2 to TRBJ1-6; D unclear. The CDR3 DNA sequence: TGTGCCAGCACCGAGGGTACCCATAATTCACCCCTCCACTTT. Its protein is CASTEGTHNSPLHF.